The 23 T cell receptor beta chains below come from one sample, sequenced in a study of OX40 agonist ivuxolimab in advanced cancers. TCRdb's copy holds only in-frame clones and misses some; the assay was immunoSEQ multiplex PCR. The sample lists 65,000 to 90,000 clones; around 85% were seen once. The sample was CD4+ or CD8+ T cells sorted from blood, taken in a trial of the OX40 agonist ivuxolimab. These receptors came from an adult with an advanced solid tumor such as melanoma, head and neck, liver or kidney cancer.

The genes are TRBV7-9 and TRBJ1-1; D is uncertain. Trimming took off 2 bases at V and 1 base at J, with 8 bases between the two ends. Per the germline V gene, CDR1 is SEHNR and CDR2 is FQNEAQ (reference sequence). The CDR3 totals 14 residues. As DNA, the CDR3 is TGTGCCAGCAGCTTAACCCACCCGAACACTGAAGCTTTCTTT. This codes for CASSLTHPNTEAFF.

The chain carries TRBV4-3 and TRBJ1-2; tentative D call: TRBD1 (6 bases). The length of the CDR3 is 15 residues. The V and J ends lost 0 bases and 7 bases respectively, with 15 bases between them. Germline CDR1 is LGHNA and CDR2 is YSLEER. CDR3 nucleotides: TGCGCCAGCAGCCAAGATCTTACGGGGGGCGGTGGCTACACCTTC. This sequence encodes CASSQDLTGGGGYTF.

The CDR3 coding sequence is TGTGCCAGCTCACCAGCCGGGACTAGCAGGGATGAGCAGTTCTTC. This gives the protein CASSPAGTSRDEQFF. This chain joins TRBV18 and TRBJ2-1, with 9 bases aligning to TRBD2. J gave up 8 bases and V 2 bases, and 7 bases lay outside the gene matches. Germline values: CDR1 KGHSH, CDR2 LQKENI. There are 15 residues in the CDR3.

The chain links TRBV28 to TRBJ2-5; TRBD1 or TRBD2 may be the D gene (5 bases each). The length of the CDR3 is 15 residues. CDR1 is MDHEN and CDR2 is SYDVKM in the germline V gene. Trimming removed 6 bases at V and 1 base at J, with 15 bases between. This CDR3 reads CASSPRDLLQETQYF. The CDR3 DNA is TGTGCCAGCAGCCCACGGGACCTCCTCCAAGAGACCCAGTACTTC. Variable domain in full (rest from reference TRBV28 and TRBJ2-5): DVKVTQSSRYLVKRTGEKVFLECVQDMDHENMFWYRQDPGLGLRLIYFSYDVKMKEKGDIPEGYSVSREKKERFSLILESASTNQTSMYLCASSPRDLLQETQYFGPGTRLLVL.

The chain has TRBV27 and TRBJ1-2; 9 bases are a match to TRBD1. CDR1 and CDR2 from the germline V gene are MNHEY and SMNVEV (reference sequence). The junction had 10 bases not matched to a gene; V was cut back by 6 bases and J by 2 bases. The CDR3 consists of 16 residues. CDR3 bases: TGTGCCAGCAGCCCTCCTTCCGGGACAGGGAACTATGGCTACACCTTC. Protein: CASSPPSGTGNYGYTF.

The chain employs TRBV6-5 and TRBJ2-1, with a possible D match to TRBD2 (6 bases). V was cut by 2 bases and J by 6 bases, with 14 bases left in between. Germline CDR1 and CDR2: MNHEY and SVGAGI. The CDR3 spans 15 residues. CDR3 in amino acids: CASSYVGLPPNEQFF. CDR3 in DNA: TGTGCCAGCAGTTACGTGGGACTTCCTCCCAATGAGCAGTTCTTC.

This sequence joins TRBV5-1 and TRBJ1-1; D possibly corresponds to TRBD1 (6 bases). The CDR3 extends over 14 amino acids. CDR1 SGHRS and CDR2 YFSETQ come from the germline V gene. Trimming stripped 5 bases from V and 2 bases from J, with 13 bases between. The DNA of the CDR3 is TGCGCCAGCAGTCCTCTAGGGGGAAACACTGAAGCTTTCTTT. Its protein product is CASSPLGGNTEAFF.

The genes are TRBV4-2 and TRBJ1-3; D might be TRBD1 (5 bases). Trimming shortened V by 1 base and J by 3 bases, and 13 bases separated the two germline ends. Germline V CDR1 and CDR2: LGHNA, YNFKEQ. CDR3 size: 16 residues. The CDR3 here is CASSQVVGTDGNTIYF. As DNA, the CDR3 is TGTGCCAGCAGCCAAGTGGTAGGGACCGATGGAAACACCATATATTTT.

Worth noting for this clone: A junction end diverges from the germline sequence, so it may reflect a read error. V is TRBV12-5 and J is TRBJ2-7; weak D call: TRBD1 (6 bases). The CDR3 is made up of 14 amino acids. The germline V gene encodes CDR1 LGHNT and CDR2 FRNRAP. The CDR3 coding sequence is TGTGCTAGTGGTTTGGATTCGACCCGGGACACCGGAGACTTC. Its translation: CASGLDSTRDTGDF.

The chain employs TRBV5-6 and TRBJ2-3; no clear D. V was shortened by 0 bases and J by 5 bases, with 13 bases between the two germline ends. The germline CDR1 and CDR2 sequences are SGHDT and YYEEEE. The CDR3 is 15 residues long. CDR3: CASSLEWSDKDTQYF. The DNA for the CDR3 is TGTGCCAGCAGCTTGGAGTGGAGTGACAAAGATACGCAGTATTTT. Full variable domain (missing parts from reference TRBV5-6 and TRBJ2-3): DAGVTQSPTHLIKTRGQQVTLRCSPKSGHDTVSWYQQALGQGPQFIFQYYEEEERQRGNFPDRFSGHQFPNYSSELNVNALLLGDSALYLCASSLEWSDKDTQYFGPGTRLTVL.

CDR3 DNA sequence: TGTGCCAGCAGTCGCGAGAGACGACAGGGCTACGAGCAGTACTTC. This sequence encodes CASSRERRQGYEQYF. The chain links TRBV6-5 to TRBJ2-7; 7 nucleotides agree with TRBD1. The CDR3 spans 15 residues. The ends lost 5 bases at V and 3 bases at J; junction bases unmatched: 10. The germline V gene has CDR1 MNHEY and CDR2 SVGAGI.

CDR3 in DNA: TGCGCCAGCAGCCAGGGGACTTGGGATTACGAGCAGTACTTC. As protein: CASSQGTWDYEQYF. This rearrangement joins TRBV4-1 to TRBJ2-7; D perhaps matches TRBD2 (6 bases). This CDR3 is 14 amino acids long. The germline gives CDR1 MGHRA, CDR2 YSYEKL. The V gene lost 3 bases and the J gene lost 4 bases, with 13 bases spanning the gap.

The rearrangement joins TRBV25-1 to TRBJ2-5; D possibly matches TRBD1 or TRBD2 (5 bases each). The DNA end lines up better with TRBJ2-7; the J call may be wrong. Per the germline V gene, CDR1 is MGHDK and CDR2 is SYGVNS. This CDR3 spans 14 amino acids. CDR3: CASSPGTVPYEQYF. CDR3 DNA: TGTGCCAGCAGTCCGGGGACCGTGCCCTACGAGCAGTACTTC.

CDR3 DNA sequence: TGTGCCAGCAGCCCGCTCCAAACCTCTGGAAACACCATATATTTT. This encodes CASSPLQTSGNTIYF. This chain uses TRBV7-2 with TRBJ1-3, with D unresolved. From germline, CDR1 is SGHTA and CDR2 FQGNSA. V lost 5 bases and J 0 bases, leaving 11 bases between the germline ends. The CDR3 is 15 residues long.

CDR3 sequence (DNA): TGTGCCAGCAGCCCCGGCGACCCCCGGGATAGAGCTGGAAACACCATATATTTT. Encoded protein: CASSPGDPRDRAGNTIYF. The rearrangement joins TRBV13 to TRBJ1-3, with D unresolved. This CDR3 region has 18 residues. Trimming removed 5 bases from V and 2 bases from J, with 22 bases in between. Per the germline V gene, CDR1 is PRHDT and CDR2 is FYEKMQ (reference sequence).

The chain links TRBV25-1 to TRBJ2-3; no firm D call. The CDR3 length is 14 residues. The germline V and J ends were trimmed by 5 bases and 4 bases, with 13 bases remaining between them. The germline V gene encodes CDR1 MGHDK and CDR2 SYGVNS. CDR3 sequence: CASSPHGPADTQYF. CDR3 in DNA: TGTGCCAGCAGTCCTCATGGACCAGCAGATACGCAGTATTTT. Full variable domain (remainder filled in from reference TRBV25-1 and TRBJ2-3): EADIYQTPRYLVIGTGKKITLECSQTMGHDKMYWYQQDPGMELHLIHYSYGVNSTEKGDLSSESTVSRIRTEHFPLTLESARPSHTSQYLCASSPHGPADTQYFGPGTRLTVL.

The chain links TRBV10-3 to TRBJ2-2; 11 positions agree with TRBD2. Germline V lookup: CDR1 ENHRY, CDR2 SYGVKD. The CDR3 is 18 residues long. Germline trimming cut 2 bases from V and 6 bases from J; bases unmatched to any gene: 11. CDR3 in DNA: TGTGCCATCAGTGAGACCGGGACTAGCGGACTAGGCGCCGGGGAGCTGTTTTTT. Its protein is CAISETGTSGLGAGELFF.

The J gene is TRBJ2-7, the V gene TRBV20-1; no clear D. V was trimmed by 2 bases and J by 4 bases, leaving 6 bases between them. The CDR3 is 11 residues long. From germline, CDR1 is DFQATT and CDR2 SNEGSKA (reference sequence). The CDR3 here is CSARSYYEQYF. CDR3 DNA sequence: TGCAGTGCTAGATCGTATTACGAGCAGTACTTC.

This clone was found once. This sequence joins TRBV5-1 and TRBJ2-2; D is uncertain. Trimming removed 4 bases at V and 4 bases at J, with 8 bases between. This CDR3 is built from 13 residues. CDR1 and CDR2 from the germline V gene are SGHRS and YFSETQ. This CDR3 is CASSPDITGELFF. The CDR3 region has the DNA TGCGCCAGCAGCCCTGACATCACCGGGGAGCTGTTTTTT.

J is TRBJ2-5 and V is TRBV10-1, with D maybe TRBD2 (6 bases). The CDR3 totals 13 residues. CDR1 is WNHNN, CDR2 SYGVQD, per germline (reference sequence). The V end lost 8 bases, the J end lost 3 bases, and 13 bases lay between the germline ends. The CDR3 loop is CASARRREETQYF. CDR3 nucleotide sequence: TGCGCCAGCGCGAGGAGGAGGGAAGAGACCCAGTACTTC.

The chain joins TRBV5-1 to TRBJ1-1, with D uncertain. Germline CDR1 is SGHRS and CDR2 is YFSETQ. This CDR3 is built from 15 residues. The ends were cut back, 4 bases at V and 4 bases at J, with 17 bases in the middle. CDR3 sequence reads: CASSEYSGYVTEAFF. The CDR3 nucleotides are TGCGCCAGCAGCGAATACTCCGGGTATGTCACTGAAGCTTTCTTT.

The rearrangement joins TRBV4-3 to TRBJ2-7; TRBD1 matches at 8 bases. The junction had 8 bases not matched to a gene; V was cut back by 1 base and J by 0 bases. The V gene's germline CDR1 is LGHNA and CDR2 YSLEER. This CDR3 region has 17 residues. The CDR3 protein is CASSQGSGQDNSYEQYF. CDR3 nucleotides: TGCGCCAGCAGCCAAGGATCGGGACAGGACAACTCCTACGAGCAGTACTTC.

The J gene is TRBJ1-1, the V gene TRBV5-6; a possible D gene is TRBD1 (6 bases). Per the germline V gene, CDR1 is SGHDT and CDR2 is YYEEEE. The length of the CDR3 is 13 residues. V was cut by 3 bases and J by 9 bases, with 15 bases left in between. CDR3: CASSSLNREKAFF. The CDR3 region has the DNA TGTGCCAGCAGCTCCCTAAACAGGGAGAAAGCTTTCTTT. Using reference TRBV5-6 and TRBJ1-1 for the parts outside the CDR3, the full variable domain is DAGVTQSPTHLIKTRGQQVTLRCSPKSGHDTVSWYQQALGQGPQFIFQYYEEEERQRGNFPDRFSGHQFPNYSSELNVNALLLGDSALYLCASSSLNREKAFFGQGTRLTVV.